This record covers a single T cell receptor beta chain. What it recognizes is unknown. The data were taken from a study of T-cell reconstitution after alpha-beta-depleted transplantation in children. Study-wide results and caveats: Roughly two months post-transplant, alpha-beta T cells reportedly originated from several hundred graft clones that had expanded. Hyperexpanded clones declined; after one year, newly produced T cells mostly supplied diversity. High day-60 TCRbeta diversity in some patients came from surviving recipient T cells and thymic progenitors.

The V gene end was trimmed by 5 bases and the J gene end by 4 bases; junction bases not matched to a gene: 9. Per the germline V gene, CDR1 is SGHTA and CDR2 is FQGTGA. This CDR3 region has 15 residues. Preparation of the TCRbeta library was carried out with unique molecular identifiers. Each CDR3 protein is one row after TCRdb ran MiXCR on the PCR reads. The sample has about a million distinct CDR3 sequences; 25% to 30% are singletons. V gene TRBV7-3 combines with J gene TRBJ2-3; 7 bases agree with TRBD2. The TCR sequence derives from a boy younger than two who had a stem cell transplant for SCID, so the T cells may come from the graft donor. The specimen was PBMCs, mostly from graft donor cells, collected 360 days after TCRalphabeta/CD19-depleted stem cell transplant. CDR3 in amino acids: CASSTHAGVADTQYF. The DNA of the CDR3 is TGTGCCAGCAGCACCCATGCGGGGGTGGCAGATACGCAGTATTTT.